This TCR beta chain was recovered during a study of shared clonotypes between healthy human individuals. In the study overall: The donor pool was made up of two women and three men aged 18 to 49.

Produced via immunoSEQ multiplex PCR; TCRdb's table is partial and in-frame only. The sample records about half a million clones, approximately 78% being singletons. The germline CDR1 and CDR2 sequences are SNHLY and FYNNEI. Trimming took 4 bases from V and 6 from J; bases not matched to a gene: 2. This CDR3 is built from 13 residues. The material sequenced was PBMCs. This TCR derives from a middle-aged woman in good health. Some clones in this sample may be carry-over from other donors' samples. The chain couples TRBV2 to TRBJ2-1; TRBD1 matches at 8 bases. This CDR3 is CASSGDRFNEQFF. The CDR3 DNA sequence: TGTGCCAGCAGTGGGGACAGGTTCAATGAGCAGTTCTTC.